This is a list of T cell receptor beta chains from one sample in a study of identical twins. TCRdb analysed the 5' RACE reads with MiXCR anew, one entry per CDR3 protein. The data hold just over 450,000 distinct CDR3 sequences, with about 14% observed a single time. These records were also assigned to another study, of yellow fever vaccine responses in identical twins.

Sequenced input: CD4+ T cells sorted from blood. All receptors come from a woman aged 18-30 years in good health. The CDR3 runs from the conserved cysteine through the conserved F or W.

v_gene: TRBV5-1
CDR3aa: CASSIAANYGYTF

v_gene: TRBV6-5
CDR3aa: CASSYPTGGMEQYF

v_gene: TRBV10-2
CDR3aa: CASSESGARSGANVLTF

v_gene: TRBV25-1
CDR3aa: CASSEYGKNIQYF

v_gene: TRBV28
CDR3aa: CASRVPPPQGYEQYF

v_gene: TRBV6-5
CDR3aa: CASSSPGGGNEQFF

v_gene: TRBV20-1
CDR3aa: CSAEKGVLTF

v_gene: TRBV12-3/TRBV12-4
CDR3aa: CASSQNPRDRYEQYF

v_gene: TRBV7-2
CDR3aa: CASSLGIGSNQPQHF

v_gene: TRBV5-1
CDR3aa: CASSSLEGYGYTF

v_gene: TRBV6-2/TRBV6-3
CDR3aa: CASSYSLRLALTHNEQFF

v_gene: TRBV2
CDR3aa: CASSSDSSRSYNEQFF

v_gene: TRBV29-1
CDR3aa: CSGYRVSGDTQYF

v_gene: TRBV10-3
CDR3aa: CAIMAGTDRASEQYF

v_gene: TRBV12-3/TRBV12-4
CDR3aa: CASSLDGVSYEQYF

v_gene: TRBV10-3
CDR3aa: CAIRGTGYTDTQYF

v_gene: TRBV25-1
CDR3aa: CASSPDRGRSETQYF

v_gene: TRBV10-3
CDR3aa: CAISEDRGRSPLHF

v_gene: TRBV6-1
CDR3aa: CASSPTGGRETQYF

v_gene: TRBV5-1
CDR3aa: CASSRDSIYNEQFF

v_gene: TRBV21-1
CDR3aa: CASSKTGEENTGELFF

v_gene: TRBV10-2
CDR3aa: CASISDTMGTISTDTQYF

v_gene: TRBV20-1
CDR3aa: CSASPGQISNQPQHF

v_gene: TRBV10-3
CDR3aa: CAISDQADTQYF

v_gene: TRBV7-2
CDR3aa: CASSLGYGGSNEKLFF

v_gene: TRBV20-1
CDR3aa: CSARQGTEAFF

v_gene: TRBV10-1
CDR3aa: CASSDKETYEQYF

v_gene: TRBV29-1
CDR3aa: CSVFFTSQEETQYF